Listed below are T cell receptor beta chains from one sample, sequenced in a study of cytomegalovirus exposure and HLA in healthy donors. Measured with immunoSEQ multiplex PCR; TCRdb has only the in-frame clones, and not every one. The sample gives under 200,000 clones, 80% of which show up once; 1% is in the top ten. Sequenced input: PBMCs. All receptors come from a woman between 50 and 59 years old in good health and CMV-seropositive. Each CDR3 is given without its conserved first and last residue. Clone size is stated in some rows and not others, as once, few, many or a class when expanded.

CDR3aa: ASSFTAYGYT
abundance: NA
j_gene: TRBJ1-2
v_gene: TRBV11-2

CDR3aa: ASRQGPLVSSPLH
abundance: NA
j_gene: TRBJ1-6
v_gene: TRBV11-1

CDR3aa: ASSLGGGSSYEQY
abundance: few
j_gene: TRBJ2-7
v_gene: TRBV7-9

CDR3aa: ASSQDRRGKSSYEQY
abundance: NA
j_gene: TRBJ2-7
v_gene: TRBV14

CDR3aa: ASSLPDRGFDNEQF
abundance: NA
j_gene: TRBJ2-1
v_gene: TRBV7-2

CDR3aa: ASSYSGGGRGEQF
abundance: NA
j_gene: TRBJ2-1
v_gene: TRBV6-5

CDR3aa: ASSPRLVYGEQF
abundance: NA
j_gene: TRBJ2-1
v_gene: TRBV4-2

CDR3aa: ASSGGGFYEQY
abundance: NA
j_gene: TRBJ2-7
v_gene: TRBV2

CDR3aa: SVHPGQKNTEAF
abundance: NA
j_gene: TRBJ1-1
v_gene: TRBV29-1

CDR3aa: ASSYPGHLNYGYT
abundance: once
j_gene: TRBJ1-2
v_gene: TRBV28

CDR3aa: SSSLDRGPYNEQF
abundance: NA
j_gene: TRBJ2-1
v_gene: TRBV7-9

CDR3aa: ASSTRRPWDREEAPLH
abundance: NA
j_gene: TRBJ1-6
v_gene: TRBV19

CDR3aa: ASRPTGEGGQPQH
abundance: few
j_gene: TRBJ1-5
v_gene: TRBV19

CDR3aa: ASSASGIAGGTDTQY
abundance: once
j_gene: TRBJ2-3
v_gene: TRBV9

CDR3aa: ATSSMRGTAYNEQF
abundance: once
j_gene: TRBJ2-1
v_gene: TRBV15

CDR3aa: SGGGDSQSTEAF
abundance: NA
j_gene: TRBJ1-1
v_gene: TRBV29-1